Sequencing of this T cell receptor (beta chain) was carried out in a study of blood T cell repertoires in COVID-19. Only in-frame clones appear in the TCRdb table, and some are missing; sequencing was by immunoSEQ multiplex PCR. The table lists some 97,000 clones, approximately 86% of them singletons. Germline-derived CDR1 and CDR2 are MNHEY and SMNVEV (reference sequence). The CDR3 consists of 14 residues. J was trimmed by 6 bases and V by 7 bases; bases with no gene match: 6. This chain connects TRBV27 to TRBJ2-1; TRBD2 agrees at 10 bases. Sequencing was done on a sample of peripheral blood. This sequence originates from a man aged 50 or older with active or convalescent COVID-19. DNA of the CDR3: TGTGCCAGCACCGTAGCGGGAGGTCTCAATGAGCAGTTCTTC. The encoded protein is CASTVAGGLNEQFF.